Listed below are T cell receptor beta chains from one sample, sequenced in a study of shared clonotypes between healthy human individuals. Sequencing was performed with immunoSEQ multiplex PCR; in TCRdb, only in-frame clones are kept and a portion is missing. This sample yields about 2.1 million clones, of which under 95% are seen a single time; more than 1.5% belongs to the top ten. Material: naive CD8+ T cells from PBMCs. All receptors derive from a man younger than 35 in good health. Some clones in this sample may be carry-over from other donors' samples. CDR3s include the opening cysteine and the closing phenylalanine or tryptophan. The order of the fields is clone size, D gene, V gene, J gene, CDR3 protein, CDR3 DNA. A D gene is named only where the DNA matches it firmly. Not all rows give a size; the values are once, few, many and, for expanded clones, a class.

>NA|NA|TRBV19|TRBJ1-1
CASSIGLMNTEAFF
TGTGCCAGTAGTATAGGACTCATGAACACTGAAGCTTTCTTT
>once|TRBD1|TRBV6-5|TRBJ1-2
CASSYSESGGSGYTF
TGTGCCAGCAGTTACTCGGAGTCAGGGGGCTCTGGCTACACCTTC
>NA|TRBD1|TRBV14|TRBJ1-1
CASSPRTGQNTEAFF
TGTGCCAGCAGCCCAAGGACAGGCCAGAACACTGAAGCTTTCTTT
>NA|TRBD1|TRBV7-9|TRBJ1-5
CASSSQTGEMGQPQHF
TGTGCCAGCAGCTCCCAGACAGGGGAAATGGGTCAGCCCCAGCATTTT
>NA|NA|TRBV28|TRBJ1-1
CASRAYPGSTEAFF
TGTGCCAGCAGGGCTTACCCGGGTTCTACTGAAGCTTTCTTT
>NA|NA|TRBV7-3|TRBJ2-2
CASSLFPGGPPNTGELFF
TGTGCCAGCAGCTTATTCCCCGGGGGCCCACCGAACACCGGGGAGCTGTTTTTT
>NA|NA|TRBV6-1|TRBJ1-1
CASSESPQGLNTEAFF
TGTGCCAGCAGTGAATCCCCCCAGGGGCTGAACACTGAAGCTTTCTTT
>NA|TRBD2|TRBV29-1|TRBJ2-2
CSVETSGRSGELFF
TGCAGCGTTGAGACTAGCGGGAGATCCGGGGAGCTGTTTTTT
>NA|TRBD1|TRBV5-4|TRBJ2-7
CASSLGTGPYEQYF
TGTGCCAGCAGCTTGGGGACAGGGCCCTACGAGCAGTACTTC
>NA|NA|TRBV6-4|TRBJ2-1
CASSFRLGPGRNEQFF
TGTGCCAGCAGTTTTCGACTCGGTCCGGGCCGGAATGAGCAGTTCTTC
>NA|NA|TRBV5-1|TRBJ2-5
CASSLAVAQETQYF
TGCGCCAGCAGCTTGGCCGTGGCACAAGAGACCCAGTACTTC
>NA|TRBD2|TRBV19|TRBJ2-3
CASSPGTSSDTQYF
TGTGCCAGTAGTCCCGGGACTAGTTCAGATACGCAGTATTTT
>NA|NA|TRBV28|TRBJ2-7
CASSFVRDEQYF
TGTGCCAGCAGTTTTGTCAGGGACGAGCAGTACTTC
>NA|NA|TRBV21-1|TRBJ1-5
CASSKEGVGPQHF
TGTGCCAGCAGCAAAGAGGGGGTTGGGCCCCAGCATTTT